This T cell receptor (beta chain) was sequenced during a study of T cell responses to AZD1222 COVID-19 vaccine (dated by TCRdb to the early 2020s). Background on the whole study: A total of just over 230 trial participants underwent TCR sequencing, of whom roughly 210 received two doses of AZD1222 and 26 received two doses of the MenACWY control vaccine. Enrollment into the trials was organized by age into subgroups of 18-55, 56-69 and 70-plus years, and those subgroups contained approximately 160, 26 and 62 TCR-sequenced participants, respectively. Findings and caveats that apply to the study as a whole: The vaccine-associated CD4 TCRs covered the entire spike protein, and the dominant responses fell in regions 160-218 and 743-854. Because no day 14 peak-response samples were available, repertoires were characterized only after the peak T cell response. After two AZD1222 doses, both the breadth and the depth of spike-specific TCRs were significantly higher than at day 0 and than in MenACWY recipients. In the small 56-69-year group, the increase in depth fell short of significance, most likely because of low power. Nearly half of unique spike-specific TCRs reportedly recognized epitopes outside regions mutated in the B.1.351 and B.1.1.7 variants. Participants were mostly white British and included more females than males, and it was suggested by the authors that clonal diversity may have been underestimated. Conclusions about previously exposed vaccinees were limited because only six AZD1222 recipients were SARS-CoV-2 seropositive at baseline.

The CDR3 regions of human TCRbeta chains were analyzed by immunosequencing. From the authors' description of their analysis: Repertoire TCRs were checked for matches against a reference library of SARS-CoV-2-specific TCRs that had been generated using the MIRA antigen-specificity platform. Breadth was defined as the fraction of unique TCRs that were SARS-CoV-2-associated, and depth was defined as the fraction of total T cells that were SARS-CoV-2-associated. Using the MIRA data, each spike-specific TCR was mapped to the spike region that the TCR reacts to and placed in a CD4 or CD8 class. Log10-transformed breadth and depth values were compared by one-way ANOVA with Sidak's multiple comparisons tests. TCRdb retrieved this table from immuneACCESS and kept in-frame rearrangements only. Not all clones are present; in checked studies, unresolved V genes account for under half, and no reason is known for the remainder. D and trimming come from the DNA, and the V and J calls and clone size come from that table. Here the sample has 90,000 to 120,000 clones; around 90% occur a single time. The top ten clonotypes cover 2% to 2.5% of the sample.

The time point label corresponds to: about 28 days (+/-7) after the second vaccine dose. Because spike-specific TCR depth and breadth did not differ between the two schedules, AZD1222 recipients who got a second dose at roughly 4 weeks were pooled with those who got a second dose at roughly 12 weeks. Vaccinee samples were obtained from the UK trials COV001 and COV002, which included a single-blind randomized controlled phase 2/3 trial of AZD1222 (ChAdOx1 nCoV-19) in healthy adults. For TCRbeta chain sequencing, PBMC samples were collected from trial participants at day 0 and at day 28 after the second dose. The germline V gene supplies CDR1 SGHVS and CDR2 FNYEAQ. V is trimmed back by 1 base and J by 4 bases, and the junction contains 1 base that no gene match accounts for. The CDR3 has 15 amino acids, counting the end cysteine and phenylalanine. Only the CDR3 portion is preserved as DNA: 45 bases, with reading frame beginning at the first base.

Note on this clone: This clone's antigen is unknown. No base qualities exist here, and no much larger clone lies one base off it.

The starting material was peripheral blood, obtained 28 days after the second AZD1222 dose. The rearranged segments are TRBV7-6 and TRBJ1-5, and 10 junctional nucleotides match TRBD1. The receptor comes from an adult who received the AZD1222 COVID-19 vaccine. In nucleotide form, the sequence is TGTGCCAGCAGCTTAGGGACAGGGGGGAATCAGCCCCAGCATTTT. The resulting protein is CASSLGTGGNQPQHF.